This passage covers 27 T cell receptor beta chains from one sample sequenced in a study of T cells in localized non-small cell lung cancer. Using immunoSEQ multiplex PCR, the repertoire was profiled, and TCRdb retains in-frame clones only, with some absent. In the table there are about 26,000 clones, over 70% of which are singletons. Sequenced here: peripheral blood, sampled before any cancer treatment. Receptors were obtained from a man aged 35 to 70 with stage III squamous cell lung carcinoma.

This chain connects TRBV11-1 to TRBJ2-5; D may correspond to TRBD1 or TRBD2 (5 bases each). The CDR3 consists of 13 residues. Trimming cost V 7 bases and J 3 bases, with 12 bases left between them. Germline V gene sequence: CDR1 SGHAT, CDR2 FQDESV (reference sequence). The CDR3 nucleotides read TGTGCCAGCACCAGAGGGGCTGAAGAGACCCAGTACTTC. The encoded protein is CASTRGAEETQYF.

This sequence joins TRBV11-3 and TRBJ2-2; a weak D match, TRBD1 (5 bases). V lost 5 bases and J 9 bases, leaving 13 bases between the germline ends. CDR3 length: 13 residues. The germline V gene has CDR1 SGHNT and CDR2 YENEEA. The CDR3 protein is CASSNEGARELFF. The CDR3 DNA is TGTGCCAGCAGCAATGAAGGGGCCCGGGAGCTGTTTTTT.

This clone has more than one count but fewer than ten. V and J are TRBV6-1 and TRBJ1-2, with D possibly TRBD1 on 6 matching bases. With 8 bases removed from V and 4 bases from J, the gap between germline ends came to 11 bases. The length of the CDR3 is 12 residues. Germline values: CDR1 MNHNS, CDR2 SASEGT. The CDR3, as DNA: TGTGCCAGCGGCGGACAGCTCTATGGCTACACCTTC. This gives the protein CASGGQLYGYTF.

V usage is TRBV29-1 and J usage is TRBJ2-1, with D perhaps matching TRBD2 (5 bases). V gave up 5 bases and J gave up 0 bases, with 8 bases separating them. The CDR3 extends over 13 amino acids. Germline assignment: CDR1 SQVTM and CDR2 ANQGSEA. The CDR3, as DNA: TGCAGCGTTTCCGGGATCTCCTACAATGAGCAGTTCTTC. Translated, it gives CSVSGISYNEQFF.

Of note for this clone: One junction end disagrees with the germline gene, perhaps due to a read error. The chain is built from TRBV7-9 and TRBJ1-3; no reliable D call. The CDR3 runs to 12 residues. The V gene's germline CDR1 is SEHNR and CDR2 FQNEAQ (reference sequence). CDR3 DNA: TGTGCCAGCAGCCAAGGGCCTGGGTGGAAAAATTTT. This sequence encodes CASSQGPGWKNF.

J is TRBJ2-1 and V is TRBV13; D is unclear. CDR3 length: 15 amino acids. The germline gives CDR1 PRHDT, CDR2 FYEKMQ (reference sequence). V lost 0 bases, J lost 5 bases, and 11 bases lay in between. This CDR3 is CASSLGRFGHNEQFF. The CDR3 DNA follows: TGTGCCAGCAGCTTAGGCCGTTTCGGGCACAATGAGCAGTTCTTC.

The chain couples TRBV11-2 to TRBJ2-7, with D tentatively TRBD1 or TRBD2 (5 bases each). Germline V gene data show CDR1 as SGHAT and CDR2 as FQNNGV. This CDR3 region has 16 residues. The germline V and J ends were trimmed by 5 bases and 0 bases, with 17 bases remaining between them. The CDR3 is CASSITGTASSYEQYF. CDR3 DNA sequence: TGTGCCAGCAGCATAACCGGGACGGCGAGCTCCTACGAGCAGTACTTC.

This clone was detected a few times. The genes are TRBV6-1 and TRBJ1-2, with 10 bases matching TRBD1. CDR1 is MNHNS and CDR2 is SASEGT in the germline V gene. The CDR3 sequence is 14 residues long. Trimming at V came to 6 bases and at J to 4 bases, leaving 5 bases not matched to a gene. DNA for the CDR3: TGTGCCAGCAGAGGACAGGGGGGATTCTATGGCTACACCTTC. Protein product: CASRGQGGFYGYTF.

The V and J genes are TRBV19 and TRBJ2-1; 7 bases are a match to TRBD2. The CDR3 contains 12 residues. V was pared by 10 bases and J by 8 bases, with 8 bases of the junction left unmatched. The germline V gene encodes CDR1 LNHDA and CDR2 SQIVND (reference sequence). In DNA form, the CDR3 reads TGTGCCACAAACCAAGGGAGGGATGAGCAGTTCTTC. Protein sequence: CATNQGRDEQFF.

The V call is TRBV7-2, the J call TRBJ2-1; 8 bases line up with TRBD2. The CDR3 is made up of 14 amino acids. Germline trimming cut 7 bases from V and 2 bases from J; bases unmatched to any gene: 4. Germline lookup yields CDR1 SGHTA and CDR2 FQGNSA. The DNA for the CDR3 is TGTGCCAGCACCGGGGGGGCCCCCTACAATGAGCAGTTCTTC. Protein product: CASTGGAPYNEQFF.

CDR3 region: CASSQDGTGANVLTF. In DNA, the CDR3 is TGTGCCAGCAGCCAAGACGGGACCGGGGCCAACGTCCTGACTTTC. The J gene is TRBJ2-6, the V gene TRBV14; TRBD1 or TRBD2 may be the D gene (5 bases each). Germline V gives CDR1 SGHDN, CDR2 FVKESK. The V end lost 0 bases, the J end lost 4 bases, and 7 bases lay between the germline ends. The CDR3 contains 15 residues.

This clone was detected only once. CDR3 amino acids: CASTRFTDTQYF. The CDR3 DNA reads TGTGCCAGCACCCGTTTCACAGATACGCAGTATTTT. This chain uses TRBV28 with TRBJ2-3; D is undetermined. This CDR3 region has 12 residues. Germline CDR1 reads MDHEN; CDR2 reads SYDVKM. V lost 7 bases to trimming and J lost 2 bases, with 7 bases between them.

This clone was counted between two and nine times. The rearrangement links TRBV29-1 to TRBJ2-3; 8 positions agree with TRBD2. CDR3 length: 14 amino acids. Per the germline V gene, CDR1 is SQVTM and CDR2 is ANQGSEA. Trimming cost V 3 bases and J 0 bases; bases outside gene matches: 2. The CDR3 sequence: CSVDASGSTDTQYF. DNA for the CDR3: TGCAGCGTTGACGCTAGCGGGAGCACAGATACGCAGTATTTT.

In nucleotides, the CDR3 is TGTGCCAGCAGCTTGGGGGGGCCGCAGTATTTT. Encoded protein: CASSLGGPQYF. The chain couples TRBV7-8 to TRBJ2-3; a weak D match, TRBD2 (7 bases). This CDR3 comprises 11 residues. The germline CDR1 and CDR2 sequences are SGHVS and FQNEAQ. Deletions cut 3 bases from V and 10 bases from J, with 8 bases between.

The chain employs TRBV28 and TRBJ1-2; D is undetermined. CDR3 length: 14 residues. Trimming stripped 7 bases from V and 0 bases from J, with 12 bases between. CDR1 and CDR2 (germline): MDHEN, SYDVKM. CDR3 in amino acids: CASTAGATNYGYTF. The CDR3 nucleotides read TGTGCCAGCACTGCGGGTGCAACTAACTATGGCTACACCTTC.

J is TRBJ1-3 and V is TRBV7-9; D gene unclear. This CDR3 comprises 16 residues. V gave up 0 bases and J gave up 0 bases, with 9 bases separating them. Germline V gives CDR1 SEHNR, CDR2 FQNEAQ (reference sequence). CDR3 sequence reads: CASSLADFYSGNTIYF. The CDR3 nucleotides are TGTGCCAGCAGCTTAGCGGACTTTTACTCTGGAAACACCATATATTTT.

This sequence joins TRBV9 and TRBJ1-5; 7 nucleotides agree with TRBD1. The germline CDR1 and CDR2 sequences are SGDLS and YYNGEE. J lost 4 bases, V lost 7 bases, and 2 bases had no gene match. The CDR3 is 12 residues long. CDR3 coding DNA: TGTGCCAGCGGGACAGTAAATCAGCCCCAGCATTTT. It codes for CASGTVNQPQHF.

The genes are TRBV5-4 and TRBJ1-6; D uncertain. Germline V CDR1 and CDR2: SGHNT, YYREEE (reference sequence). The CDR3 length is 15 residues. The V end lost 3 bases, the J end lost 7 bases, and 14 bases lay between the germline ends. The CDR3 here is CASSSTKDSNSPLHF. The CDR3 nucleotides read TGTGCCAGCAGCTCCACGAAGGATAGCAATTCACCCCTCCACTTT.

The J gene is TRBJ2-3, the V gene TRBV7-3; perhaps D is TRBD1 or TRBD2 (6 bases each). V lost 3 bases to trimming and J lost 2 bases, with 9 bases between them. There are 14 residues in the CDR3. The V gene's germline CDR1 is SGHTA and CDR2 FQGTGA. CDR3 loop: CASSFGGVTDTQYF. CDR3 coding DNA: TGTGCCAGCAGCTTCGGGGGCGTCACAGATACGCAGTATTTT.

The genes are TRBV15 and TRBJ1-1; no firm D call. CDR1 is LNHNV, CDR2 YYDKDF, per germline (reference sequence). CDR3 size: 13 residues. V was pared by 1 base and J by 5 bases, with 8 bases between. The CDR3 DNA reads as TGTGCCACCAGCAGAGGAAGTTTAACTGAAGCTTTCTTT. Protein product: CATSRGSLTEAFF. The full variable domain, its missing parts supplied by reference TRBV15 and TRBJ1-1, is DAMVIQNPRYQVTQFGKPVTLSCSQTLNHNVMYWYQQKSSQAPKLLFHYYDKDFNNEADTPDNFQSRRPNTSFCFLDIRSPGLGDTAMYLCATSRGSLTEAFFGQGTRLTVV.

This clone was counted a single time. The rearrangement uses TRBV5-8 and TRBJ2-2; 8 nucleotides line up with TRBD1. CDR3 length: 16 residues. The junction had 8 bases not matched to a gene; V was cut back by 3 bases and J by 4 bases. Germline V gene lookup returns CDR1 SGHTS and CDR2 YDEGEE. In DNA form, the CDR3 reads TGTGCCAGCAGCTCCCGCAGGGGGCGGGTCACCGGGGAGCTGTTTTTT. Translation: CASSSRRGRVTGELFF.

The chain is built from TRBV9 and TRBJ1-1; the match to TRBD1 covers 8 bases. CDR3 length equals 17 residues. V lost 2 bases and J lost 2; bases outside the gene matches: 11. CDR1 is SGDLS, CDR2 YYNGEE, per germline. The CDR3 spells CASSVDPYTGGNTEAFF. The CDR3 nucleotides read TGTGCCAGCAGCGTGGATCCCTATACAGGGGGTAACACTGAAGCTTTCTTT.

This clone was picked up a small number of times. V gene TRBV7-6 combines with J gene TRBJ1-1; D uncertain. The CDR3 is 13 residues long. CDR1 is SGHVS, CDR2 FNYEAQ, per germline. Trimming took off 3 bases at V and 3 bases at J, with 8 bases between the two ends. CDR3 DNA sequence: TGTGCCAGCAGCTTTCAGTCCTACACTGAAGCTTTCTTT. It yields the protein CASSFQSYTEAFF.

The chain carries TRBV7-2 and TRBJ2-3, with TRBD1 identical over 11 bases. The CDR3 is 16 residues long. The germline CDR1 and CDR2 sequences are SGHTA and FQGNSA. With 5 bases clipped from V and 5 bases from J, the junction kept 9 bases outside the gene matches. CDR3 residues: CASSVGTGGSRDTQYF. The DNA for the CDR3 is TGTGCCAGCAGCGTCGGGACAGGGGGTTCGAGAGATACGCAGTATTTT.

This chain links TRBV19 with TRBJ2-7; D not resolved. The V gene's germline CDR1 is LNHDA and CDR2 SQIVND (reference sequence). This CDR3 is built from 12 residues. V was clipped by 0 bases and J by 6 bases, with 6 bases between them. This chain's CDR3 is CASSIDNTEQYF. CDR3 coding DNA: TGTGCCAGTAGTATAGACAATACCGAGCAGTACTTC.

This chain connects TRBV28 to TRBJ1-2, with D possibly being TRBD1 (5 bases). Between the trimmed V and J ends, which lost 4 bases and 5 bases, there was a span of 11 bases. The CDR3 totals 13 residues. CDR1 is MDHEN and CDR2 is SYDVKM in the germline V gene. Here the CDR3 DNA reads TGTGCCAGCAGTTACTTACAGGCATATGGCTACACCTTC. Translating it yields CASSYLQAYGYTF.

The count of this clone is one. The chain recombines TRBV7-3 with TRBJ2-3; unclear D gene. V was shortened by 1 base and J by 5 bases, with 4 bases between the two germline ends. The CDR3 sequence is 12 residues long. Germline V gives CDR1 SGHTA, CDR2 FQGTGA. This CDR3 reads CASSLMGDTQYF. The DNA for the CDR3 is TGTGCCAGCAGCTTAATGGGAGATACGCAGTATTTT.